These 24 T cell receptor beta chains were sequenced from one sample in a study of blood T cell repertoires in COVID-19. Sequencing used immunoSEQ multiplex PCR; TCRdb keeps in-frame clones, though not all of them. Here the sample spans around 320,000 clones, around 89% being singletons. The sample comprised PBMCs or T cells enriched from blood (not recorded which). Receptors were obtained from a woman under 30 with acute COVID-19.

The J gene is TRBJ2-6, the V gene TRBV11-3; tentatively, D is TRBD1 (6 bases). From germline, CDR1 is SGHNT and CDR2 YENEEA. The ends were cut back, 5 bases at V and 0 bases at J, with 8 bases in the middle. This CDR3 is built from 15 residues. CDR3 DNA sequence: TGTGCCAGCAGCCAAGGGGGCTCTGGGGCCAACGTCCTGACTTTC. It yields the protein CASSQGGSGANVLTF.

The chain joins TRBV5-4 to TRBJ2-1; 9 bases are shared with TRBD2. The ends lost 1 base at V and 4 bases at J; junction bases unmatched: 6. The germline V gene encodes CDR1 SGHNT and CDR2 YYREEE (reference sequence). The CDR3 contains 16 residues. In DNA, the CDR3 is TGTGCCAGCAGCTTGAGCGGGGGGTCTTTTTACAATGAGCAGTTCTTC. The encoded protein is CASSLSGGSFYNEQFF.

This chain links TRBV19 with TRBJ2-6, with TRBD2 as a possible D gene (6 bases). CDR3 length: 17 amino acids. V gave up 3 bases and J gave up 0 bases, with 12 bases separating them. Germline CDR1 LNHDA, CDR2 SQIVND (reference sequence). CDR3 DNA: TGTGCCAGTAGTATCGGGATGGGACTCTCTGGGGCCAACGTCCTGACTTTC. It codes for CASSIGMGLSGANVLTF. Full variable domain (rest looked up from reference TRBV19 and TRBJ2-6): DGGITQSPKYLFRKEGQNVTLSCEQNLNHDAMYWYRQDPGQGLRLIYYSQIVNDFQKGDIAEGYSVSREKKESFPLTVTSAQKNPTAFYLCASSIGMGLSGANVLTFGAGSRLTVL.

The gene calls are TRBV5-4 and TRBJ2-2, with TRBD1 identical over 9 bases. The trim removed 4 bases at V and 0 bases at J, leaving 4 bases unmatched. Per germline, CDR1 SGHNT and CDR2 YYREEE (reference sequence). The CDR3 loop spans 16 amino acids. The CDR3 bases are TGTGCCAGCAGCCTAGGACAGGGGTCGAACACCGGGGAGCTGTTTTTT. Translating it yields CASSLGQGSNTGELFF.

The chain couples TRBV4-1 to TRBJ2-7; 10 positions match TRBD2. V shed 0 bases, J shed 4 bases, and the junction held 12 bases outside the gene matches. The germline V gene encodes CDR1 MGHRA and CDR2 YSYEKL. The CDR3 has 18 amino acids. The CDR3 nucleotides are TGCGCCAGCAGCCAAGATCGACGCTTACAGCGGGAGGGATACGAGCAGTACTTC. Protein sequence: CASSQDRRLQREGYEQYF.

CDR3 sequence (DNA): TGTGCCATCACGGGGGGAGGGCCCCCCGGGGAGCTGTTTTTT. Its protein is CAITGGGPPGELFF. The rearrangement uses TRBV10-3 and TRBJ2-2, with TRBD2 matching over 7 bases. The trim removed 7 bases at V and 6 bases at J, leaving 8 bases unmatched. This CDR3 is 14 amino acids long. Looked up from germline, CDR1 is ENHRY and CDR2 is SYGVKD.

The gene calls are TRBV7-2 and TRBJ2-5, with TRBD1 as a possible D gene (7 bases). V was clipped by 5 bases and J by 4 bases, with 14 bases between them. Germline-derived CDR1 and CDR2 are SGHTA and FQGNSA. The CDR3 covers 14 residues. This CDR3 is CASSLRQGGETQYF. In DNA, the CDR3 is TGTGCCAGCAGCCTGCGACAGGGAGGAGAGACCCAGTACTTC. Variable domain in full (rest from reference TRBV7-2 and TRBJ2-5): GAGVSQSPSNKVTEKGKDVELRCDPISGHTALYWYRQSLGQGLEFLIYFQGNSAPDKSGLPSDRFSAERTGGSVSTLTIQRTQQEDSAVYLCASSLRQGGETQYFGPGTRLLVL.

Here the CDR3 reads CASSLGTSGNEQFF. The CDR3 nucleotides read TGTGCCAGCAGTCTCGGGACTAGCGGCAATGAGCAGTTCTTC. V usage is TRBV6-5 and J usage is TRBJ2-1, with 11 positions matching TRBD2. Looked up from germline, CDR1 is MNHEY and CDR2 is SVGAGI. CDR3 length: 14 residues. V dropped 5 bases and J dropped 6; count of bases not matched to a gene: 3.

The rearrangement links TRBV28 to TRBJ2-7, with 11 bases that match TRBD2. From germline, CDR1 is MDHEN and CDR2 SYDVKM. The CDR3 runs to 19 residues. The ends lost 2 bases at V and 5 bases at J; junction bases unmatched: 17. CDR3 region: CASSLGPRLAGRREDEQYF. The CDR3 DNA sequence: TGTGCCAGCAGTTTAGGTCCTCGACTAGCGGGGAGGAGAGAGGACGAGCAGTACTTC.

V is TRBV4-1 and J is TRBJ1-3; possible D gene TRBD1, 6 bases. The CDR3 contains 17 residues. Germline loops: CDR1 MGHRA, CDR2 YSYEKL. V gave up 3 bases and J gave up 0 bases, with 15 bases separating them. For the CDR3, the DNA is TGCGCCAGCAGCCAGGGTGACAGGCTCTACTCTGGAAACACCATATATTTT. Protein product: CASSQGDRLYSGNTIYF.

This chain uses TRBV5-1 with TRBJ1-5, with TRBD1 matching 7 bases. CDR3 length: 13 residues. Germline CDR1 SGHRS, CDR2 YFSETQ. The ends lost 4 bases at V and 4 bases at J; junction bases unmatched: 2. CDR3 bases: TGCGCCAGCAGCCCAGGGGGGAATCAGCCCCAGCATTTT. As protein: CASSPGGNQPQHF.

The chain has TRBV28 and TRBJ1-6; 7 bases agree with TRBD1. The trim removed 6 bases at V and 8 bases at J, leaving 4 bases unmatched. This CDR3 contains 13 residues. The germline gives CDR1 MDHEN, CDR2 SYDVKM. The CDR3 sequence is CASSRDSYSPLHF. The DNA of the CDR3 is TGTGCCAGCAGCCGGGACAGTTATTCACCCCTCCACTTT.

The rearrangement links TRBV2 to TRBJ2-2; D gene uncertain. Trimming stripped 0 bases from V and 4 bases from J, with 6 bases between. CDR1 SNHLY and CDR2 FYNNEI come from the germline V gene. This CDR3 contains 14 residues. The CDR3 nucleotides are TGTGCCAGCAGTGAAGCGCTGGCCACCGGGGAGCTGTTTTTT. Encoded protein: CASSEALATGELFF.

The chain uses TRBV7-3 and TRBJ2-1; TRBD2 agrees at 8 bases. Germline V gene data show CDR1 as SGHTA and CDR2 as FQGTGA. The CDR3 sequence is 18 residues long. After removal of 5 bases from V and 5 bases from J, the junction contained 17 bases not matched to a gene. In DNA, the CDR3 is TGTGCCAGCAGCCTCAGGGTTACTAGCGGACAAATGGACAATGAGCAGTTCTTC. Encoded protein: CASSLRVTSGQMDNEQFF.

The chain links TRBV5-1 to TRBJ1-1; D is undetermined. CDR1 and CDR2 (germline): SGHRS, YFSETQ. Trimming stripped 1 base from V and 4 bases from J, with 11 bases between. There are 14 residues in the CDR3. The chain's CDR3 is CASSLRGSGTEAFF. Here the CDR3 DNA reads TGCGCCAGCAGCTTGCGGGGTAGTGGCACTGAAGCTTTCTTT.

V usage is TRBV11-2 and J usage is TRBJ1-1; D might be TRBD1 (6 bases). There are 14 residues in the CDR3. V was pared by 4 bases and J by 1 base, with 10 bases between. CDR1 and CDR2 from the germline V gene are SGHAT and FQNNGV. CDR3 bases: TGTGCCAGCAGCTCCAGAGGGGGGAACACTGAAGCTTTCTTT. Its protein is CASSSRGGNTEAFF.

CDR3 protein: CASSLAPGTGINEKLFF. CDR3 DNA sequence: TGCGCCAGCAGCTTGGCCCCCGGAACAGGGATTAATGAAAAACTGTTTTTT. This chain uses TRBV5-1 with TRBJ1-4; D is possibly TRBD1 (6 bases). Germline values: CDR1 SGHRS, CDR2 YFSETQ. This CDR3 is built from 17 residues. Trimming pared 0 bases from V and 4 bases from J, leaving 16 bases between.

This clone was picked up one time. The V call is TRBV19, the J call TRBJ1-1; 7 bases agree with TRBD1. Germline V lookup: CDR1 LNHDA, CDR2 SQIVND (reference sequence). This CDR3 comprises 14 residues. Trimming removed 6 bases from V and 0 bases from J; junction bases left unmatched: 4. CDR3 sequence reads: CASSPTGMNTEAFF. For the CDR3, the DNA is TGTGCCAGTAGCCCGACAGGGATGAACACTGAAGCTTTCTTT.

The V gene is TRBV4-1, the J gene TRBJ1-1; D uncertain. The CDR3 is made up of 15 amino acids. Trimming shortened V by 4 bases and J by 0 bases, and 12 bases separated the two germline ends. Per the germline V gene, CDR1 is MGHRA and CDR2 is YSYEKL. The CDR3 reads CASSPAKQMNTEAFF. The CDR3 DNA is TGCGCCAGCAGCCCAGCTAAACAGATGAACACTGAAGCTTTCTTT.

V is TRBV28 and J is TRBJ2-1; D remains ambiguous. From germline, CDR1 is MDHEN and CDR2 SYDVKM. The CDR3 has 12 residues. Trimming left V 5 bases short and J 8 bases short, with 10 bases between. The CDR3 DNA reads TGTGCCAGCAGTGAACGGTCCGATGAGCAGTTCTTC. Protein: CASSERSDEQFF.

The chain couples TRBV7-9 to TRBJ2-7; weak D call: TRBD1 (5 bases). V was shortened by 4 bases and J by 6 bases, with 13 bases between the two germline ends. CDR1 and CDR2 (germline): SEHNR, FQNEAQ (reference sequence). The CDR3 covers 13 residues. This CDR3 is CASSSNRSPEQYF. Here the CDR3 DNA reads TGTGCCAGCAGCTCTAACAGGTCTCCCGAGCAGTACTTC.

V gene TRBV7-9 combines with J gene TRBJ2-3; weak D call: TRBD2 (6 bases). The V end was cut by 1 base, the J end by 0 bases, with 17 bases between. The CDR3 is made up of 18 amino acids. Germline CDR1 and CDR2: SEHNR and FQNEAQ (reference sequence). The CDR3 region is CASSLEDLAPASTDTQYF. Here the CDR3 DNA reads TGTGCCAGCAGCTTAGAGGATCTAGCGCCTGCTAGCACAGATACGCAGTATTTT. Full variable domain (rest looked up from reference TRBV7-9 and TRBJ2-3): DTGVSQNPRHKITKRGQNVTFRCDPISEHNRLYWYRQTLGQGPEFLTYFQNEAQLEKSRLLSDRFSAERPKGSFSTLEIQRTEQGDSAMYLCASSLEDLAPASTDTQYFGPGTRLTVL.

The chain uses TRBV5-1 and TRBJ2-7; 11 bases align to TRBD1. The V and J ends lost 3 bases and 3 bases, in that order; junction bases with no gene match: 2. This CDR3 contains 14 residues. Germline V gene sequence: CDR1 SGHRS, CDR2 YFSETQ. Here the CDR3 DNA reads TGCGCCAGCAGCTGGGGGACAGGGGGCTACGAGCAGTACTTC. Translated, it gives CASSWGTGGYEQYF.

This rearrangement joins TRBV7-2 to TRBJ1-2; no clear D gene. The CDR3 has 15 residues. Trimming shortened V by 3 bases and J by 2 bases, and 13 bases separated the two germline ends. Per the germline V gene, CDR1 is SGHTA and CDR2 is FQGNSA. For the CDR3, the DNA is TGTGCCAGCAGCTTCTTTTCCCTACAGAACTATGGCTACACCTTC. Encoded protein: CASSFFSLQNYGYTF.